The clone carrying this T cell receptor beta chain was counted between two and nine times. A library of TCRbeta sequences, prepared with unique molecular identifiers, was generated. TCRdb re-called the PCR reads through MiXCR, storing one row per CDR3 protein. The repertoire consists of about 200,000 distinct CDR3 sequences, with approximately 7% occurring once and the leading ten covering about 5.9%. This entry comes from a study of T-cell reconstitution after alpha-beta-depleted transplantation in children. The CDR3 has 15 amino acids. CDR1 and CDR2 from the germline V gene are LGHNA and YNFKEQ. The ends lost 0 bases at V and 8 bases at J; junction bases unmatched: 7.

This clonotype originated in a boy aged 2 to 10 with acute lymphoblastic leukemia, due to receive a stem cell transplant. The input for sequencing was PBMCs, taken before TCRalphabeta/CD19-depleted stem cell transplant. The chain uses TRBV4-2 and TRBJ1-2; TRBD1 matches at 9 bases. CDR3 sequence reads: CASSQDWDREGGYTF. CDR3 coding DNA: TGTGCCAGCAGCCAAGATTGGGACAGGGAAGGCGGCTACACCTTC.